This TCR beta chain is from a study of spatial heterogeneity in lung cancer. Overall study context: Detected sequences consistently included more beta-chain ones than alpha-chain ones.

TCR cDNA molecules each had a unique molecular identifier. TCRdb ran MiXCR on the 5' RACE reads and lists one entry per CDR3 protein. The sample has some 39,000 distinct CDR3 sequences; approximately 7% are singletons. The CDR3 loop spans 16 amino acids. CDR1 is MNHNY and CDR2 is SVGAGI in the germline V gene (reference sequence). Germline trimming cut 5 bases from V and 8 bases from J; bases unmatched to any gene: 10. Time point in this sample: sample taken at primary tumor resection. Tumor, nontumor lung or frozen PBMC supplied whole RNA that was sequenced unsorted. The sequence came from a female donor with early-stage non-small cell lung cancer. Sequencing used PBMCs, obtained at surgery. The chain is built from TRBV6-6 and TRBJ2-1, with 12 bases identical to TRBD2. The CDR3: CASSPRPSGGAYEQFF. The CDR3, as DNA: TGTGCCAGCAGTCCTCGACCTAGCGGGGGGGCGTATGAGCAGTTCTTC.